This entry lists 18 T cell receptor beta chains sequenced from one sample in a study of blood T cell repertoires in COVID-19. Only in-frame clones appear in the TCRdb table, and some are missing; sequencing was by immunoSEQ multiplex PCR. The repertoire holds about 70,000 clones, approximately 78% seen once, with around 9.6% in the top ten. The source material was peripheral blood. The receptors originated from a woman of 80 years or more with acute or convalescent COVID-19.

This clone was counted once. The CDR3 DNA is TGTGCCAGCAGTTCCCGGCCCGGACAGGGGACCTACGAGCAGTACTTC. It encodes CASSSRPGQGTYEQYF. The chain combines TRBV27 with TRBJ2-7; 9 bases align to TRBD1. V shed 4 bases and J 2 bases; nucleotides not matched to a gene: 9. The CDR3 loop spans 16 amino acids. Germline CDR1 is MNHEY and CDR2 is SMNVEV (reference sequence).

The chain has TRBV6-5 and TRBJ1-2; 7 bases map to TRBD1. The V segment lost 11 bases and the J segment 2 bases; nucleotides outside the gene matches: 8. The CDR3 sequence is 13 residues long. Per germline, CDR1 MNHEY and CDR2 SVGAGI. The CDR3 spells CAVRTGENYGYTF. In DNA form, the CDR3 reads TGTGCCGTTAGGACAGGTGAAAACTATGGCTACACCTTC.

The genes are TRBV7-8 and TRBJ1-3; no definite D call. CDR3 length: 16 residues. In germline, CDR1 is SGHVS, CDR2 FQNEAQ. V lost 5 bases, J lost 4 bases, and 18 bases lay in between. CDR3 region: CASSPMGSSPGNTIYF. CDR3 DNA: TGTGCCAGCAGCCCGATGGGTAGCAGTCCGGGAAACACCATATATTTT.

This clone was picked up a small number of times. The rearrangement links TRBV27 to TRBJ2-5; 8 bases are shared with TRBD1. The CDR3 is made up of 15 amino acids. Unmatched junction bases numbered 10, after V lost 5 bases and J lost 5 bases. The germline V gene has CDR1 MNHEY and CDR2 SMNVEV (reference sequence). The chain's CDR3 is CASSGWTGRGETQYF. The CDR3 coding sequence is TGTGCCAGCAGTGGATGGACAGGGCGAGGGGAGACCCAGTACTTC.

The chain joins TRBV27 to TRBJ1-1; 9 positions agree with TRBD1. Looked up from germline, CDR1 is MNHEY and CDR2 is SMNVEV (reference sequence). The V and J ends lost 5 bases and 0 bases, in that order; junction bases with no gene match: 4. The CDR3 extends over 15 amino acids. CDR3 coding DNA: TGTGCCAGCAGTCAGACAGGGGGGCTGAACACTGAAGCTTTCTTT. The encoded protein is CASSQTGGLNTEAFF.

The V and J genes are TRBV5-6 and TRBJ2-7; 9 positions agree with TRBD1. Per the germline V gene, CDR1 is SGHDT and CDR2 is YYEEEE. This CDR3 is 14 amino acids long. After removal of 2 bases from V and 7 bases from J, the junction contained 7 bases not matched to a gene. CDR3 DNA: TGTGCCAGCAGCTTTGGGACAGGGACGAGGGAGCAGTACTTC. It yields the protein CASSFGTGTREQYF.

The sample holds a few counts of this clone. This chain joins TRBV7-9 and TRBJ2-7, with a possible D match to TRBD2 (6 bases). The CDR3 contains 13 residues. The germline CDR1 and CDR2 sequences are SEHNR and FQNEAQ (reference sequence). Between the trimmed V and J ends, which lost 5 bases and 3 bases, there was a span of 11 bases. The DNA of the CDR3 is TGTGCCAGCAGCCGGGGGATCCTCTACGAGCAGTACTTC. This sequence encodes CASSRGILYEQYF.

The chain recombines TRBV15 with TRBJ1-2; no clear D. The CDR3 runs to 14 residues. CDR1 is LNHNV and CDR2 is YYDKDF in the germline V gene (reference sequence). Between the trimmed V and J ends, which lost 0 bases and 8 bases, there was a span of 13 bases. The CDR3 coding sequence is TGTGCCACCAGCAGAGAGAGGTTGGATTCGGGCTACACCTTC. Protein product: CATSRERLDSGYTF.

V gene TRBV3-1 (or the pseudogene TRBV3-2) combines with J gene TRBJ2-3; 10 bases map to TRBD2. The CDR3 sequence is 16 residues long. Germline V gives CDR1 LGHDT, CDR2 YNNKEL (reference sequence). V gave up 2 bases and J gave up 1 base; unmatched junction bases: 3. CDR3 DNA: TGTGCCAGCAGCCAATTCGGGACTAGCGGCACAGATACGCAGTATTTT. It codes for CASSQFGTSGTDTQYF.

The chain uses TRBV29-1 and TRBJ1-2, with D hard to call. Germline V gives CDR1 SQVTM, CDR2 ANQGSEA. The CDR3 sequence is 15 residues long. V was pared by 5 bases and J by 8 bases, with 24 bases between. The DNA of the CDR3 is TGCAGCGTTATAGCCGCACGCGGGGTATGGCTAGGCTACACCTTC. This codes for CSVIAARGVWLGYTF.

The chain carries TRBV6-2 or TRBV6-3 and TRBJ2-7; 7 bases map to TRBD1. The CDR3 spans 12 residues. CDR1 MNHEY and CDR2 SVGEGT come from the germline V gene. The ends lost 5 bases at V and 3 bases at J; junction bases unmatched: 1. CDR3 loop: CASSRQGYEQYF. CDR3 bases: TGTGCCAGCAGTCGACAGGGCTACGAGCAGTACTTC.

The chain joins TRBV12-3 or TRBV12-4 to TRBJ1-1; D is possibly TRBD1 (6 bases). Trimming cost V 6 bases and J 2 bases, with 10 bases left between them. The CDR3 contains 13 residues. This CDR3 reads CASRRTANTEAFF. The CDR3, as DNA: TGTGCCAGCAGGCGGACAGCCAACACTGAAGCTTTCTTT.

The gene calls are TRBV11-2 and TRBJ2-7, with D unclear. Trimming cost V 1 base and J 3 bases, with 16 bases left between them. CDR1 and CDR2 (germline): SGHAT, FQNNGV. This CDR3 has 16 residues. CDR3 residues: CASSLGNRKKLYEQYF. CDR3 DNA sequence: TGTGCCAGCAGCTTAGGAAACAGAAAGAAGCTCTACGAGCAGTACTTC.

The genes are TRBV6-6 and TRBJ1-1, with D unclear. Germline CDR1 MNHNY, CDR2 SVGAGI (reference sequence). Trimming cost V 7 bases and J 2 bases, with 14 bases left between them. The CDR3 is 14 residues long. CDR3 protein: CASTPPTENTEAFF. The CDR3 bases are TGTGCCAGCACCCCTCCCACAGAAAACACTGAAGCTTTCTTT.

Only one count was recorded for this clone. This chain links TRBV7-3 with TRBJ1-2; a possible D gene is TRBD1 (6 bases). The germline V and J ends were trimmed by 1 base and 8 bases, with 11 bases remaining between them. CDR3 length: 13 residues. Germline assignment: CDR1 SGHTA and CDR2 FQGTGA. CDR3 loop: CASSLNREGGYTF. DNA for the CDR3: TGTGCCAGCAGCTTAAACAGGGAAGGAGGCTACACCTTC.

The chain is built from TRBV4-1 and TRBJ2-7; TRBD2 matches at 9 bases. J lost 5 bases, V lost 4 bases, and 12 bases had no gene match. Germline CDR1 reads MGHRA; CDR2 reads YSYEKL. The CDR3 loop spans 16 amino acids. CDR3 amino acids: CASSLLGRGGLNEQYF. The CDR3 DNA sequence: TGCGCCAGCAGCCTCTTGGGGCGGGGGGGCCTCAACGAGCAGTACTTC.

This chain uses TRBV19 with TRBJ1-1; the match to TRBD1 covers 8 bases. V lost 3 bases, J lost 8 bases, and 5 bases stayed unmatched. Germline-derived CDR1 and CDR2 are LNHDA and SQIVND (reference sequence). The CDR3 sequence is 13 residues long. The CDR3 is CASSILQGGEAFF. CDR3 DNA: TGTGCCAGTAGTATCTTACAGGGGGGGGAAGCTTTCTTT.

CDR3 loop: CASSLQGHGYTF. CDR3 DNA sequence: TGTGCCAGTAGTCTACAGGGTCACGGCTACACCTTC. The chain is built from TRBV19 and TRBJ1-2, with a tentative D call TRBD1 (6 bases). V gave up 5 bases and J gave up 8 bases, with 12 bases separating them. Germline loops: CDR1 LNHDA, CDR2 SQIVND (reference sequence). This CDR3 contains 12 residues.